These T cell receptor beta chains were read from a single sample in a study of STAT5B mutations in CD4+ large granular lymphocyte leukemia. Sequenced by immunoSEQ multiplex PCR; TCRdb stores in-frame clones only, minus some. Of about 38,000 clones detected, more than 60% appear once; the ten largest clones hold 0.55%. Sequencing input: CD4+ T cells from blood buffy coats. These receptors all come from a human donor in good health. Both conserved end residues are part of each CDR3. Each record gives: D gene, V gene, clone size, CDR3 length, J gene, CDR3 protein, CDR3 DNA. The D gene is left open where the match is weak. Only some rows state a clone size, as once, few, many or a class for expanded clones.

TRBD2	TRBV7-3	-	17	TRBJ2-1	CASSPSRTSGFYNEQFF	TGTGCCAGCAGCCCATCCCGGACTAGCGGGTTTTACAATGAGCAGTTCTTC
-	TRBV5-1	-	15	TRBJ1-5	CASSPRGDSNQPQHF	TGCGCCAGCAGCCCAAGAGGGGACAGCAATCAGCCCCAGCATTTT
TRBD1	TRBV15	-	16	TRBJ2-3	CATSPRTGGFADTQYF	TGTGCCACCAGCCCAAGGACAGGGGGATTTGCAGATACGCAGTATTTT
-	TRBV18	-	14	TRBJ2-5	CASSPSPGEETQYF	TGTGCCAGCTCACCATCCCCGGGAGAAGAGACCCAGTACTTC
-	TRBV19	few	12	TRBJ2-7	CASSISQAEQYF	TGTGCCAGTAGTATATCCCAGGCCGAGCAGTACTTC
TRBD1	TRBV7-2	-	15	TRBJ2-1	CASSLVGTGGHEQFF	TGTGCCAGCAGCTTAGTAGGGACAGGGGGCCATGAGCAGTTCTTC
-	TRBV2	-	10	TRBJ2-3	CASSEGTQYF	TGTGCCAGCAGTGAAGGGACGCAGTATTTT
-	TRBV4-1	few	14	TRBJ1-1	CASSGRTMNTEAFF	TGCGCCAGCAGCGGCAGAACTATGAACACTGAAGCTTTCTTT
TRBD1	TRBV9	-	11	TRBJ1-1	CASSDRGRAFF	TGTGCCAGCAGCGACAGGGGGAGGGCTTTCTTT
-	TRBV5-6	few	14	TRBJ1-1	CASRRDNENTEAFF	TGTGCCAGCAGACGGGACAACGAGAACACTGAAGCTTTCTTT